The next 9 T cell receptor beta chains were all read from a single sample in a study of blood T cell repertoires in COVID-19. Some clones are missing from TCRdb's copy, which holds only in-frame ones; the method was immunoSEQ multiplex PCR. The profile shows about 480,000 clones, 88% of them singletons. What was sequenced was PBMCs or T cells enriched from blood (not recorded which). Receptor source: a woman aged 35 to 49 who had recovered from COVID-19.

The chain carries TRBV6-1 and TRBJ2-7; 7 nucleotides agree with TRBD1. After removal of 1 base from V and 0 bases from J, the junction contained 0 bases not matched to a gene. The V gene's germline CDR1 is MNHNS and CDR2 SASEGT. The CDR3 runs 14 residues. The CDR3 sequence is CASSEGDSSYEQYF. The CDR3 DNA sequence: TGTGCCAGCAGTGAAGGGGACAGCTCCTACGAGCAGTACTTC.

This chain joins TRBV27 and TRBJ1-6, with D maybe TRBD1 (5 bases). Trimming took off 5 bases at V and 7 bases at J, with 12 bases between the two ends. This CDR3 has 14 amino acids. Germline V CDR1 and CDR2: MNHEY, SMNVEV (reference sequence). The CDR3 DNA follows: TGTGCCAGCAGTCTCGGGACTCACAATTCACCCCTCCACTTT. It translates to CASSLGTHNSPLHF.

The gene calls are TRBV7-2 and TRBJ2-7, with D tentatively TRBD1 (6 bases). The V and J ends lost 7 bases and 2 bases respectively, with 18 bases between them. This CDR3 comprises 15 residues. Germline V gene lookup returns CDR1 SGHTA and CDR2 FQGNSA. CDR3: CASKLSGKGAYEQYF. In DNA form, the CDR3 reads TGTGCCAGCAAGCTTAGTGGTAAGGGGGCCTACGAGCAGTACTTC.

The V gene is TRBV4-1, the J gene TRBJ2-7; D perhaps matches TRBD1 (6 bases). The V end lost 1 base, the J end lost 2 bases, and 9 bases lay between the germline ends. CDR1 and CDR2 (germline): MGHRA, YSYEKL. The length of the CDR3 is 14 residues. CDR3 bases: TGCGCCAGCAGCCAAGCGGACAGAACCTACGAGCAGTACTTC. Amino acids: CASSQADRTYEQYF.

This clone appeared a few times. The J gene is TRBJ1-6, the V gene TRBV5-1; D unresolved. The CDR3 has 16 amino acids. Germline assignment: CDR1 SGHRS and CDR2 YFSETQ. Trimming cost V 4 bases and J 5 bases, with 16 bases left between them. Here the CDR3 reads CASSRGGPENNSPLHF. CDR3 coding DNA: TGCGCCAGCAGCCGCGGAGGACCAGAAAATAATTCACCCCTCCACTTT.

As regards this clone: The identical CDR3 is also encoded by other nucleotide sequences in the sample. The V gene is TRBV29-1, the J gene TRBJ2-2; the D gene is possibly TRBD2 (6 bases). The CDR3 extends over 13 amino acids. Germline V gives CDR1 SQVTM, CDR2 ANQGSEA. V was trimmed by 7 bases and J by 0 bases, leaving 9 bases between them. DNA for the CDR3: TGCAGCGGCGGGACCGCGAACACCGGGGAGCTGTTTTTT. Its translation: CSGGTANTGELFF.

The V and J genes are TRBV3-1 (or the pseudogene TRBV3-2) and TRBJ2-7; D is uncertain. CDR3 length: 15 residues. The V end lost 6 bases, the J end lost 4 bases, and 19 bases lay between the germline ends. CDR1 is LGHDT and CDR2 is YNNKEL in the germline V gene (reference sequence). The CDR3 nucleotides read TGTGCCAGCAGTCCAAGTCTAGATCCCTTATACGAGCAGTACTTC. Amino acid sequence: CASSPSLDPLYEQYF.

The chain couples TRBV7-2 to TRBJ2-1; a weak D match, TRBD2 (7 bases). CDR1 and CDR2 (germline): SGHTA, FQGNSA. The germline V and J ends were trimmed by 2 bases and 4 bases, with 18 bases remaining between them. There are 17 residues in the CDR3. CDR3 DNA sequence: TGTGCCAGCAGCTTACTCGGGGGAGGGGGATCTTACAATGAGCAGTTCTTC. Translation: CASSLLGGGGSYNEQFF.

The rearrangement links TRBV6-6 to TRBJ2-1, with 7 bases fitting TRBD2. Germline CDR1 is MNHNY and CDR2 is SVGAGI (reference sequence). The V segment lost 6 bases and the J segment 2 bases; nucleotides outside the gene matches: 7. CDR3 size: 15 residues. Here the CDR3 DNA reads TGTGCCAGCAGACCGGCTAGCGGTCCCTACAATGAGCAGTTCTTC. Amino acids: CASRPASGPYNEQFF.